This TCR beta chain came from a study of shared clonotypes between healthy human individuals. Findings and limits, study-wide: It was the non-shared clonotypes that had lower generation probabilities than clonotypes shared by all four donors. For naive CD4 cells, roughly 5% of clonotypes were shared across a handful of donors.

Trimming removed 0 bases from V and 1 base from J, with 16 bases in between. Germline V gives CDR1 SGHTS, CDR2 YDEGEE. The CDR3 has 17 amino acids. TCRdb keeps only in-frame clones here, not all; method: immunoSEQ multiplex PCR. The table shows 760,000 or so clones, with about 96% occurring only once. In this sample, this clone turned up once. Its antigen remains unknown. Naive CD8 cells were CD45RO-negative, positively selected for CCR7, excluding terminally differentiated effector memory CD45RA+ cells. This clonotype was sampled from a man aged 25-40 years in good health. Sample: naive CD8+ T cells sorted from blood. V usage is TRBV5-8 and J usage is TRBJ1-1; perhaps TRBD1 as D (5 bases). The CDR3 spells CASSLADGGHQNTEAFF. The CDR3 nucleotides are TGTGCCAGCAGCTTGGCCGATGGAGGACACCAGAACACTGAAGCTTTCTTT.